This T cell receptor beta chain is drawn from a study of T cells in Graves' hyperthyroidism and ophthalmopathy. Study at large: Once the initial diagnosis was made, peripheral blood was obtained before any treatment. Study-wide points: Among thyroid clonotypes expanded above 0.001, most also appeared in blood.

Germline V gene lookup returns CDR1 SGHTA and CDR2 FQGTGA. V was pared by 6 bases and J by 4 bases, with 13 bases between. The CDR3 length is 15 residues. TCR beta CDR3 region amplification was performed from RNA transcripts. A first-round RT-PCR of the TCR CDR3 used the HTBI primer set. TCRdb independently ran MiXCR on the multiplex PCR reads; one entry per CDR3 protein. The sample has around 520,000 distinct CDR3 sequences; around 13% are singletons. Newly diagnosed patients aged 18 to 65 had hyperthyroidism of under 2 months' duration. This clonotype was recorded at least ten times. No antigen is known for it.

What was sequenced was blood. This TCR was sampled from a woman between 40 and 50 years old with Graves' hyperthyroidism. The chain combines TRBV7-3 with TRBJ2-6, with TRBD2 as a possible D gene (5 bases). DNA of the CDR3: TGTGCCAGCAGTCTAGGAGGTTTCGGGGCCAACGTCCTGACTTTC. It yields the protein CASSLGGFGANVLTF.